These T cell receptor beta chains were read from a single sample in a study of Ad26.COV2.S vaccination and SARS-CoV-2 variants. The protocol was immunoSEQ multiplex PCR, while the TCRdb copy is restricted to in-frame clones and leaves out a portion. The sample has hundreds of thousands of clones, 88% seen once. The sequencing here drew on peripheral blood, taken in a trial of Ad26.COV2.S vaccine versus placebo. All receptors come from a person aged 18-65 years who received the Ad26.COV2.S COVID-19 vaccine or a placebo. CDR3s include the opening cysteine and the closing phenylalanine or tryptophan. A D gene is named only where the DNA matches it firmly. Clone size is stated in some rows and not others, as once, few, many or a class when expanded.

CASGLVQKNTGELFF | TGTGCTAGTGGTTTGGTACAGAAGAACACCGGGGAGCTGTTTTTT | TRBJ2-2 | TRBV12-5 | NA | NA
CASSFSITGNYGYTF | TGTGCCAGCAGCTTCTCTATAACAGGGAACTATGGCTACACCTTC | TRBJ1-2 | TRBV5-8 | few | NA
CASSHPGQVETQYF | TGCGCCAGCAGCCACCCGGGACAGGTGGAGACCCAGTACTTC | TRBJ2-5 | TRBV5-1 | NA | TRBD1
CATSRDSGRTEHNYGYTF | TGTGCCACCAGCAGAGATTCGGGAAGGACAGAACACAACTATGGCTACACCTTC | TRBJ1-2 | TRBV15 | NA | NA
CASSLSGITYNEQFF | TGTGCCAGCAGCCTTAGCGGGATAACGTACAATGAGCAGTTCTTC | TRBJ2-1 | TRBV28 | NA | TRBD2
CASSLFLRDIPGNTIYF | TGTGCCAGCAGCTTATTTTTACGGGACATTCCAGGAAACACCATATATTTT | TRBJ1-3 | TRBV7-2 | NA | NA
CASSLAWRGNYEQYF | TGTGCCAGCAGCTTGGCCTGGAGAGGGAACTACGAGCAGTACTTC | TRBJ2-7 | TRBV5-4 | NA | NA
CASSLDGTTYNEQFF | TGTGCCAGCAGCTTAGACGGGACGACCTACAATGAGCAGTTCTTC | TRBJ2-1 | TRBV7-2 | NA | NA
CASSINGQGAGGDTQYF | TGTGCCAGTAGTATTAACGGACAGGGGGCCGGAGGAGATACGCAGTATTTT | TRBJ2-3 | TRBV19 | NA | TRBD1
CASRTGSNSPLHF | TGTGCCAGCAGAACGGGAAGTAATTCACCCCTCCACTTT | TRBJ1-6 | TRBV28 | few | NA
CASSDSGTGLASEAFF | TGTGCCAGCAGTGACTCCGGGACAGGGTTGGCTTCAGAAGCTTTCTTT | TRBJ1-1 | TRBV6-4 | NA | TRBD1
CASRDRGYEQYF | TGTGCCAGCAGGGACAGGGGCTACGAGCAGTACTTC | TRBJ2-7 | TRBV6-5 | NA | TRBD1
CASIGHLSNQPQHF | TGCGCCAGCATAGGACACCTTAGCAATCAGCCCCAGCATTTT | TRBJ1-5 | TRBV23-1 | NA | NA
CASSSYSRKTGFRNNEQFF | TGTGCCAGCAGCTCCTATTCTAGAAAAACAGGGTTTAGGAACAATGAGCAGTTCTTC | TRBJ2-1 | TRBV11-3 | once | NA
CASSGRGRWQPQHF | TGTGCCAGCAGTGGGCGCGGACGTTGGCAGCCCCAGCATTTT | TRBJ1-5 | TRBV25-1 | NA | NA
CASSQILAGSGANVLTF | TGCGCCAGCAGCCAAATACTAGCGGGCTCTGGGGCCAACGTCCTGACTTTC | TRBJ2-6 | TRBV4-3 | NA | TRBD2
CASSANRGPNSPLHF | TGTGCCAGCAGTGCCAACAGGGGACCGAATTCACCCCTCCACTTT | TRBJ1-6 | TRBV6-4 | NA | TRBD1
CASSSQAGGAYNEQFF | TGCGCCAGCAGCTCCCAAGCGGGGGGTGCCTACAATGAGCAGTTCTTC | TRBJ2-1 | TRBV5-1 | NA | TRBD2
CASSQDWWTAPSRVTQYF | TGTGCCAGCAGCCAAGATTGGTGGACCGCTCCGTCCAGGGTTACGCAGTATTTT | TRBJ2-3 | TRBV14 | NA | NA
CASSPDLASYNEQFF | TGTGCCAGCAGTCCGGACCTGGCGAGCTACAATGAGCAGTTCTTC | TRBJ2-1 | TRBV6-6 | NA | NA